The 14 T cell receptor beta chains in this list originate from one sample, sequenced in a study of cytomegalovirus exposure and HLA in healthy donors. The PCR had 60 Vbeta and 13 Jbeta primers. TCRdb's copy holds only in-frame clones and misses some; the assay was immunoSEQ multiplex PCR. This sample has about 160,000 clones, with more than 65% found just once. The sequencing sample was made of PBMCs. These receptors all stem from a man aged 50-60 years in good health and CMV-seropositive.

This clone was recorded a few times. The chain combines TRBV5-1 with TRBJ1-1, with D possibly being TRBD1 (6 bases). Germline-derived CDR1 and CDR2 are SGHRS and YFSETQ. The CDR3 totals 14 residues. The germline V and J ends were trimmed by 0 bases and 1 base, with 7 bases remaining between them. In nucleotides, the CDR3 is TGCGCCAGCAGCTTGGACAGGGCGAACACTGAAGCTTTCTTT. This codes for CASSLDRANTEAFF.

The chain carries TRBV13 and TRBJ1-2, with D hard to call. From germline, CDR1 is PRHDT and CDR2 FYEKMQ (reference sequence). With 1 base removed from V and 7 bases from J, the gap between germline ends came to 13 bases. CDR3 length: 14 amino acids. This chain's CDR3 is CASSLDIARSGYTF. CDR3 nucleotide sequence: TGTGCCAGCAGCTTAGACATCGCTAGGTCTGGCTACACCTTC.

The V gene is TRBV29-1, the J gene TRBJ2-1, with a tentative D call TRBD1 (6 bases). Trimming pared 6 bases from V and 8 bases from J, leaving 17 bases between. CDR3 length equals 13 residues. Germline V gene lookup returns CDR1 SQVTM and CDR2 ANQGSEA. CDR3 loop: CSVLTGTLDEQFF. The CDR3 nucleotides read TGCAGCGTGCTGACAGGTACTCTCGATGAGCAGTTCTTC.

The V and J genes are TRBV7-9 and TRBJ2-3, with D possibly matching TRBD2 (6 bases). The germline V gene has CDR1 SEHNR and CDR2 FQNEAQ (reference sequence). Trimming stripped 4 bases from V and 2 bases from J, with 16 bases between. The CDR3 is 16 amino acids. The CDR3 sequence: CASSSRKAGNTDTQYF. The CDR3 bases are TGTGCCAGCAGCTCCCGGAAGGCGGGGAACACAGATACGCAGTATTTT.

The V and J genes are TRBV10-2 and TRBJ2-5, with D possibly being TRBD1 (5 bases). The CDR3 has 15 amino acids. Germline CDR1 is WSHSY and CDR2 is SAAADI. The germline V and J ends were trimmed by 8 bases and 1 base, with 17 bases remaining between them. CDR3 amino acids: CASASNLGLQETQYF. For the CDR3, the DNA is TGCGCCAGCGCCTCGAACCTGGGGCTCCAAGAGACCCAGTACTTC.

The rearrangement joins TRBV30 to TRBJ2-3; D may be TRBD2 (7 bases). The V gene lost 0 bases and the J gene lost 3 bases, with 16 bases spanning the gap. Germline V gives CDR1 GTSNPN, CDR2 SVGIG (reference sequence). The CDR3 is 16 amino acids. The CDR3 DNA reads TGTGCCTGGAGTGTACGGTGGGGGGGGCAGACAGATACGCAGTATTTT. Its translation is CAWSVRWGGQTDTQYF.

This rearrangement joins TRBV19 to TRBJ2-2, with 15 bases that match TRBD2. Germline assignment: CDR1 LNHDA and CDR2 SQIVND (reference sequence). The CDR3 has 19 amino acids. With 4 bases clipped from V and 0 bases from J, the junction kept 6 bases outside the gene matches. The CDR3 sequence: CASSTGTSGRPANTGELFF. As DNA, the CDR3 is TGTGCCAGTAGTACCGGGACTAGCGGGAGGCCCGCGAACACCGGGGAGCTGTTTTTT. The full variable domain, with the rest looked up from reference TRBV19 and TRBJ2-2, is DGGITQSPKYLFRKEGQNVTLSCEQNLNHDAMYWYRQDPGQGLRLIYYSQIVNDFQKGDIAEGYSVSREKKESFPLTVTSAQKNPTAFYLCASSTGTSGRPANTGELFFGEGSRLTVL.

V usage is TRBV18 and J usage is TRBJ1-6; 7 bases are a match to TRBD1. The V gene end was trimmed by 6 bases and the J gene end by 10 bases; junction bases not matched to a gene: 9. Germline CDR1 KGHSH, CDR2 LQKENI. CDR3 size: 14 residues. The CDR3, as DNA: TGTGCCAGCTCCCCGGTTCAGGGGGAGTCACCCCTCCACTTT. Translation: CASSPVQGESPLHF.

J is TRBJ2-6 and V is TRBV4-2; 7 nucleotides match TRBD1. CDR1 and CDR2 from the germline V gene are LGHNA and YNFKEQ. Trimming cost V 4 bases and J 4 bases; bases outside gene matches: 13. This CDR3 has 18 residues. CDR3 bases: TGTGCCAGCAGCCTTGAGGGGGTCAGGGGGTCAGGGGCCAACGTCCTGACTTTC. This sequence encodes CASSLEGVRGSGANVLTF.

The chain is built from TRBV2 and TRBJ1-1; D not certain. This CDR3 is built from 14 residues. V was clipped by 3 bases and J by 1 base, with 9 bases between them. Germline values: CDR1 SNHLY, CDR2 FYNNEI. The CDR3 region is CASSDGGPNTEAFF. DNA for the CDR3: TGTGCCAGCAGTGATGGAGGGCCGAACACTGAAGCTTTCTTT.

The chain couples TRBV27 to TRBJ2-1, with a weak D call TRBD2 (7 bases). Germline V gene sequence: CDR1 MNHEY, CDR2 SMNVEV (reference sequence). V gave up 3 bases and J gave up 0 bases, with 18 bases separating them. This CDR3 has 18 residues. CDR3 in DNA: TGTGCCAGCAGTTTCTTTTACGGGGGGCAGAGCTCCTACAATGAGCAGTTCTTC. As protein: CASSFFYGGQSSYNEQFF.

This clone was seen more than once but under ten times. The chain carries TRBV6-5 and TRBJ1-5; weak D call: TRBD1 (5 bases). V was pared by 1 base and J by 8 bases, with 12 bases between. Germline values: CDR1 MNHEY, CDR2 SVGAGI. CDR3 length: 14 residues. CDR3 bases: TGTGCCAGCAGTTACTATCAGGGTTTGGAGCCCCAGCATTTT. It encodes CASSYYQGLEPQHF.

V usage is TRBV5-1 and J usage is TRBJ2-2; 11 bases align to TRBD2. Germline V gives CDR1 SGHRS, CDR2 YFSETQ. The CDR3 consists of 19 residues. V lost 0 bases, J lost 6 bases, and 13 bases stayed unmatched. In DNA, the CDR3 is TGCGCCAGCAGCTTGGAACCTAGCGGGGGGCGGATATCAGCCGGGGAGCTGTTTTTT. Amino acid sequence: CASSLEPSGGRISAGELFF.

The chain recombines TRBV25-1 with TRBJ2-5; 7 nucleotides align to TRBD1. The V gene end was trimmed by 4 bases and the J gene end by 4 bases; junction bases not matched to a gene: 12. This CDR3 spans 16 amino acids. Germline V gives CDR1 MGHDK, CDR2 SYGVNS. DNA of the CDR3: TGTGCCAGCAGTGGTCCAAAAGGGAAGGGGGCAGAGACCCAGTACTTC. Translating it yields CASSGPKGKGAETQYF.